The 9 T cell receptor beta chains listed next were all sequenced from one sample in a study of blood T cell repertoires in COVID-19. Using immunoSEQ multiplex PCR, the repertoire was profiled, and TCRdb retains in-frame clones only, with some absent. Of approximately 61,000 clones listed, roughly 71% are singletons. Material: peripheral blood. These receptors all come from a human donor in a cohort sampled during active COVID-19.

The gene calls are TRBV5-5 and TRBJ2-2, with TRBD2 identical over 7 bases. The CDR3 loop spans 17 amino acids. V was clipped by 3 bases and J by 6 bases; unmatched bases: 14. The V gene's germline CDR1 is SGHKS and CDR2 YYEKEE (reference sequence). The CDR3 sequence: CASSWASAGVVAGELFF. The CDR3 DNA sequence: TGTGCCAGCAGCTGGGCGTCGGCGGGAGTGGTAGCCGGGGAGCTGTTTTTT.

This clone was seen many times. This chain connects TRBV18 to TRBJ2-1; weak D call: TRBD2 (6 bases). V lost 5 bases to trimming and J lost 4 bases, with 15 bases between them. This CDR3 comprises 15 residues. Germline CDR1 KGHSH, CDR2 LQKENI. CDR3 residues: CASSIPWRDYNEQFF. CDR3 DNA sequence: TGTGCCAGCTCAATCCCATGGCGGGATTACAATGAGCAGTTCTTC.

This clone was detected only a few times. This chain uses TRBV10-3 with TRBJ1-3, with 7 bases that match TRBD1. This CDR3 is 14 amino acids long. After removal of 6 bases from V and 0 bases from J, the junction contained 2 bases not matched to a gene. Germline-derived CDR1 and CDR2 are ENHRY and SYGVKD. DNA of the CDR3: TGTGCCATCAGGGGGGACAGCTCTGGAAACACCATATATTTT. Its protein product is CAIRGDSSGNTIYF.

The CDR3 protein is CASSLGAGLGTGELFF. The CDR3 DNA follows: TGTGCCAGCAGTTTGGGAGCGGGACTTGGAACCGGGGAGCTGTTTTTT. The chain couples TRBV28 to TRBJ2-2; 7 bases line up with TRBD2. V was pared by 3 bases and J by 5 bases, with 9 bases of the junction left unmatched. Germline CDR1 MDHEN, CDR2 SYDVKM. CDR3 length: 16 amino acids.

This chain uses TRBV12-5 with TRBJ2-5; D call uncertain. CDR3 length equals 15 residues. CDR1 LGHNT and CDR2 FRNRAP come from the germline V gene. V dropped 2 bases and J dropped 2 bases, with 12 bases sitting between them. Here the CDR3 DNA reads TGTGCTAGTGGTTTGTATCTCGGCGGTCAAGAGACCCAGTACTTC. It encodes CASGLYLGGQETQYF. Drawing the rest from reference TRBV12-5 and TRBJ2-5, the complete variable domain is DARVTQTPRHKVTEMGQEVTMRCQPILGHNTVFWYRQTMMQGLELLAYFRNRAPLDDSGMPKDRFSAEMPDATLATLKIQPSEPRDSAVYFCASGLYLGGQETQYFGPGTRLLVL.

This chain's CDR3 is CASSQVSTDNYGYTF. DNA of the CDR3: TGCGCCAGCAGCCAAGTGTCTACAGACAACTATGGCTACACCTTC. The chain combines TRBV4-3 with TRBJ1-2, with D uncertain. This CDR3 comprises 15 residues. CDR1 and CDR2 from the germline V gene are LGHNA and YSLEER. Trimming pared 1 base from V and 2 bases from J, leaving 11 bases between.

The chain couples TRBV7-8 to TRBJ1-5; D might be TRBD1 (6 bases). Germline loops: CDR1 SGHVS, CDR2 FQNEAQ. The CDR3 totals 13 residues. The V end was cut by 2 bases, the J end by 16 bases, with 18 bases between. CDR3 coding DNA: TGTGCCAGCAGCTTAACAACACAGGGATTTCTCCATTTT. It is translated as CASSLTTQGFLHF. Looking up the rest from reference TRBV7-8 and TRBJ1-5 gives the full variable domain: GAGVSQSPRYKVAKRGQDVALRCDPISGHVSLFWYQQALGQGPEFLTYFQNEAQLDKSGLPSDRFFAERPEGSVSTLKIQRTQQEDSAVYLCASSLTTQGFLHFGDGTRLSIL.

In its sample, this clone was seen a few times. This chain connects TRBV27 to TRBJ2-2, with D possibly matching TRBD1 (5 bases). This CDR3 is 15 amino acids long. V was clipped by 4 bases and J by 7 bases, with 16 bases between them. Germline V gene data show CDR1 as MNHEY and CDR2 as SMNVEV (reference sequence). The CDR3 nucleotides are TGTGCCAGCAGTTCAGACAGCTCTGGGGTCGGGGAGCTGTTTTTT. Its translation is CASSSDSSGVGELFF.

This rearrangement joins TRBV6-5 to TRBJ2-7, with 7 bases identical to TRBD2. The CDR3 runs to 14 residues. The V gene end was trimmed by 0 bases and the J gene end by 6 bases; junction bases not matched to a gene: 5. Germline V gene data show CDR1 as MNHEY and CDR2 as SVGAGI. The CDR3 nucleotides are TGTGCCAGCAGTTACTCGGGGTGGGGGGGCGAGCAGTACTTC. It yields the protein CASSYSGWGGEQYF.